A single sample is the source of the 15 T cell receptor beta chains below, sequenced in a study of CD8 T cells in Susac syndrome. With random hexamers, reverse transcription was performed on about 0.5 to 1 ug of RNA. MiXCR, applied by TCRdb to the immunoSEQ multiplex PCR reads, yields one record per CDR3 protein. The table includes about 130,000 distinct CDR3 sequences, around 94% detected once. The sequenced sample was CD8+ T cells from PBMCs. These receptors came from a human donor with Susac syndrome.

The rearrangement links TRBV20-1 to TRBJ2-5, with no clear D. Trimming stripped 1 base from V and 0 bases from J, with 6 bases between. Germline CDR1 is DFQATT and CDR2 is SNEGSKA (reference sequence). The CDR3 extends over 13 amino acids. The CDR3 DNA follows: TGCAGTGCTAGAGTAAGGTACCAAGAGACCCAGTACTTC. Protein product: CSARVRYQETQYF.

CDR3 DNA sequence: TGTGCCAGCAGCTTACCCCCAGACAGGGTGTTTGAAGAGACCCAGTACTTC. Encoded protein: CASSLPPDRVFEETQYF. This sequence joins TRBV7-6 and TRBJ2-5; 7 positions match TRBD1. V lost 2 bases and J lost 3; bases outside the gene matches: 12. This CDR3 contains 17 residues. The germline gives CDR1 SGHVS, CDR2 FNYEAQ.

This chain's CDR3 is CASSPRGGDLYGYTF. Written as DNA, the CDR3 is TGTGCCAGCAGCCCGAGGGGGGGGGACCTCTATGGCTACACCTTC. The rearrangement links TRBV6-5 to TRBJ1-2, with a weak D call TRBD1 (6 bases). The V gene's germline CDR1 is MNHEY and CDR2 SVGAGI. CDR3 length: 15 residues. V lost 6 bases, J lost 4 bases, and 18 bases lay in between.

The chain couples TRBV4-2 to TRBJ2-7; the D call may be TRBD1 or TRBD2 (5 bases each). Germline values: CDR1 LGHNA, CDR2 YNFKEQ. There are 15 residues in the CDR3. The germline V and J ends were trimmed by 3 bases and 0 bases, with 12 bases remaining between them. The DNA for the CDR3 is TGTGCCAGCAGCCAGTCCAGGGACGCCTCCTACGAGCAGTACTTC. It is translated as CASSQSRDASYEQYF.

The rearrangement links TRBV5-6 to TRBJ2-7, with TRBD1 matching 10 bases. V dropped 1 base and J dropped 6; count of bases not matched to a gene: 13. Germline loops: CDR1 SGHDT, CDR2 YYEEEE. The CDR3 is 17 amino acids. This chain's CDR3 is CASSLFRVGTGVLEQYF. CDR3 sequence (DNA): TGTGCCAGCAGCTTGTTTCGGGTCGGGACAGGGGTCCTCGAGCAGTACTTC.

This clonotype was observed a single time. The chain is built from TRBV19 and TRBJ1-5; tentative D call: TRBD1 (5 bases). V was clipped by 6 bases and J by 3 bases, with 9 bases between them. CDR1 LNHDA and CDR2 SQIVND come from the germline V gene (reference sequence). The CDR3 is made up of 13 amino acids. CDR3 region: CASSTGYNQPQHF. The CDR3 DNA reads as TGTGCCAGTAGCACAGGCTACAATCAGCCCCAGCATTTT.

The V gene is TRBV20-1, the J gene TRBJ1-2, with D possibly matching TRBD1 (5 bases). Trimming removed 3 bases from V and 3 bases from J, with 8 bases in between. The CDR3 sequence is 12 residues long. Germline assignment: CDR1 DFQATT and CDR2 SNEGSKA (reference sequence). The CDR3 protein is CSARGEDYGYTF. DNA for the CDR3: TGCAGTGCTAGGGGGGAGGACTATGGCTACACCTTC.

The chain links TRBV28 to TRBJ2-1; D call uncertain. The length of the CDR3 is 10 residues. Germline V gives CDR1 MDHEN, CDR2 SYDVKM. V dropped 5 bases and J dropped 7 bases, with 3 bases sitting between them. The CDR3 region is CASSRNEQFF. CDR3 bases: TGTGCCAGCAGTCGAAATGAGCAGTTCTTC.

V is TRBV5-6 and J is TRBJ1-5, with TRBD1 as a possible D gene (5 bases). Germline loops: CDR1 SGHDT, CDR2 YYEEEE. V was shortened by 0 bases and J by 2 bases, with 12 bases between the two germline ends. The CDR3 is 16 amino acids. CDR3 amino acids: CASSLDRGLGNQPQHF. The CDR3 region has the DNA TGTGCCAGCAGCTTGGATCGGGGGTTGGGCAATCAGCCCCAGCATTTT.

The CDR3 DNA follows: TGTGCCAGCAGTCAGACAGGGTTGAACACTGAAGCTTTCTTT. Translation: CASSQTGLNTEAFF. This chain connects TRBV27 to TRBJ1-1; 7 bases align to TRBD1. The germline V gene encodes CDR1 MNHEY and CDR2 SMNVEV (reference sequence). The CDR3 runs 14 residues. Trimming at V came to 5 bases and at J to 0 bases, leaving 3 bases not matched to a gene.

The V and J genes are TRBV5-1 and TRBJ1-1, with 9 bases identical to TRBD1. Germline values: CDR1 SGHRS, CDR2 YFSETQ. The CDR3 has 14 amino acids. V was clipped by 2 bases and J by 6 bases; unmatched bases: 5. The CDR3 bases are TGCGCCAGCAGCTTCACGGACAGGGGCTCTGAAGCTTTCTTT. It codes for CASSFTDRGSEAFF.

This chain links TRBV12-3 or TRBV12-4 with TRBJ2-5, with a tentative D call TRBD2 (5 bases). The CDR3 consists of 15 residues. The V and J ends lost 0 bases and 2 bases respectively, with 10 bases between them. The DNA for the CDR3 is TGTGCCAGCAGTTTAGCTAGCGCCAGTCAAGAGACCCAGTACTTC. It yields the protein CASSLASASQETQYF.

This clonotype occurred once. The rearrangement links TRBV6-2 or TRBV6-3 to TRBJ2-7; the D gene is possibly TRBD2 (5 bases). Germline values: CDR1 MNHEY, CDR2 SVGEGT. V lost 2 bases and J lost 4, with 12 bases in between. The CDR3 length is 14 residues. As DNA, the CDR3 is TGTGCCAGCAGTTACCAAGACGGACTTTACGAGCAGTACTTC. This encodes CASSYQDGLYEQYF.

The V gene is TRBV2, the J gene TRBJ2-2, with D possibly matching TRBD2 (6 bases). V shed 2 bases and J shed 1 base, with 8 bases lying between them. The CDR3 totals 15 residues. Germline assignment: CDR1 SNHLY and CDR2 FYNNEI. CDR3 residues: CASSEWRENTGELFF. CDR3 in DNA: TGTGCCAGCAGTGAATGGCGGGAGAACACCGGGGAGCTGTTTTTT. Using reference TRBV2 and TRBJ2-2 for the parts outside the CDR3, the full variable domain is EPEVTQTPSHQVTQMGQEVILRCVPISNHLYFYWYRQILGQKVEFLVSFYNNEISEKSEIFDDQFSVERPDGSNFTLKIRSTKLEDSAMYFCASSEWRENTGELFFGEGSRLTVL.

This sequence joins TRBV30 and TRBJ1-5, with 10 bases fitting TRBD1. CDR3 size: 13 residues. Germline V gene data show CDR1 as GTSNPN and CDR2 as SVGIG (reference sequence). V dropped 5 bases and J dropped 6; count of bases not matched to a gene: 4. CDR3 nucleotide sequence: TGTGCCTGGGGGGACAGGGGCGGTCAGCCCCAGCATTTT. It translates to CAWGDRGGQPQHF.